Shown below are 15 T cell receptor beta chains from a single sample sequenced in a study of OX40 agonist ivuxolimab in advanced cancers. Sequenced by immunoSEQ multiplex PCR; TCRdb stores in-frame clones only, minus some. The sample contains tens of thousands of clones, around 80% of which appear only once. Specimen: CD4+ or CD8+ T cells sorted from blood, collected in a trial of the OX40 agonist ivuxolimab. These receptors all stem from an adult with an advanced solid tumor such as melanoma, head and neck, liver or kidney cancer.

The chain couples TRBV5-5 to TRBJ1-3, with D hard to call. Trimming left V 0 bases short and J 2 bases short, with 9 bases between. This CDR3 has 15 amino acids. From germline, CDR1 is SGHKS and CDR2 YYEKEE (reference sequence). The CDR3 DNA reads TGTGCCAGCAGCTTGGGTTTGGCAGCTGGAAACACCATATATTTT. This encodes CASSLGLAAGNTIYF.

The rearrangement uses TRBV14 and TRBJ1-2; 9 bases are a match to TRBD1. V trimming: 2 bases; J trimming: 8 bases; junction bases outside the gene matches: 15. Looked up from germline, CDR1 is SGHDN and CDR2 is FVKESK. The CDR3 covers 17 residues. The CDR3 DNA sequence: TGTGCCAGCAGCCAACCGGGACAGGGATTCATTGTACGGGGCTACACCTTC. This translates into CASSQPGQGFIVRGYTF.

The V and J genes are TRBV11-2 and TRBJ2-3; the match to TRBD2 covers 9 bases. This CDR3 is 14 amino acids long. Germline V gene data show CDR1 as SGHAT and CDR2 as FQNNGV. The V gene end was trimmed by 8 bases and the J gene end by 4 bases; junction bases not matched to a gene: 7. The CDR3 DNA sequence: TGTGCCAGCGGTTTAGCGGGGGACTCAGATACGCAGTATTTT. Translating it yields CASGLAGDSDTQYF.

The rearrangement uses TRBV10-2 and TRBJ2-7; 8 bases fit TRBD1. Per the germline V gene, CDR1 is WSHSY and CDR2 is SAAADI. This CDR3 contains 14 residues. V shed 5 bases, J shed 8 bases, and the junction held 11 bases outside the gene matches. The CDR3 region is CASSSDRATGQQYV. In nucleotides, the CDR3 is TGCGCCAGCAGTTCGGACAGGGCGACGGGTCAGCAGTACGTC.

This clone has only a few counts. The chain links TRBV7-2 to TRBJ1-2, with a tentative D call TRBD1 (6 bases). With 3 bases removed from V and 7 bases from J, the gap between germline ends came to 12 bases. Germline V lookup: CDR1 SGHTA, CDR2 FQGNSA. There are 13 residues in the CDR3. This CDR3 is CASSLREGGGYTF. In nucleotides, the CDR3 is TGTGCCAGCAGCTTGAGGGAAGGGGGTGGCTACACCTTC.

V usage is TRBV2 and J usage is TRBJ1-1; D unclear. The germline CDR1 and CDR2 sequences are SNHLY and FYNNEI. The CDR3 consists of 15 residues. V was pared by 6 bases and J by 1 base, with 15 bases between. The CDR3 here is CASRLGFRENTEAFF. In nucleotides, the CDR3 is TGTGCCAGCAGGCTAGGGTTCCGGGAGAACACTGAAGCTTTCTTT.

The chain carries TRBV5-1 and TRBJ2-3, with D possibly being TRBD2 (5 bases). V shed 4 bases and J shed 3 bases, with 18 bases lying between them. CDR1 SGHRS and CDR2 YFSETQ come from the germline V gene. The CDR3 loop spans 16 amino acids. The DNA for the CDR3 is TGCGCCAGCAGCCTGGGAACCGGGATCACAACAGATACGCAGTATTTT. It codes for CASSLGTGITTDTQYF.

The V call is TRBV11-2, the J call TRBJ2-3; 7 nucleotides agree with TRBD2. The germline V gene has CDR1 SGHAT and CDR2 FQNNGV. J gave up 5 bases and V 5 bases, and 13 bases lay outside the gene matches. This CDR3 is built from 16 residues. In nucleotides, the CDR3 is TGTGCCAGCAGCCCTACTGGGGAGGGGCAGGGAGATACGCAGTATTTT. It yields the protein CASSPTGEGQGDTQYF.

The rearrangement uses TRBV29-1 and TRBJ1-5; a possible D gene is TRBD1 (5 bases). This CDR3 comprises 13 residues. Trimming shortened V by 0 bases and J by 6 bases, and 9 bases separated the two germline ends. Germline V gene data show CDR1 as SQVTM and CDR2 as ANQGSEA. The CDR3 nucleotides read TGCAGCGTTGAAGACAGGGAGGGTCAGCCCCAGCATTTT. This sequence encodes CSVEDREGQPQHF.

The chain combines TRBV5-4 with TRBJ2-4, with D unclear. The V gene's germline CDR1 is SGHNT and CDR2 YYREEE (reference sequence). V gave up 0 bases and J gave up 4 bases, with 5 bases separating them. The CDR3 length is 13 residues. CDR3: CASSLGLKNIQYF. The CDR3 nucleotides read TGTGCCAGCAGCTTGGGCCTAAAAAACATTCAGTACTTC.

The chain has TRBV19 and TRBJ2-7; TRBD1 matches at 8 bases. CDR3 length: 13 residues. V was pared by 5 bases and J by 3 bases, with 3 bases of the junction left unmatched. Germline values: CDR1 LNHDA, CDR2 SQIVND (reference sequence). The CDR3: CASSAGGGYEQYF. The CDR3 region has the DNA TGTGCCAGTAGTGCAGGGGGCGGCTACGAGCAGTACTTC. The full variable domain, rest sourced from reference TRBV19 and TRBJ2-7, is DGGITQSPKYLFRKEGQNVTLSCEQNLNHDAMYWYRQDPGQGLRLIYYSQIVNDFQKGDIAEGYSVSREKKESFPLTVTSAQKNPTAFYLCASSAGGGYEQYFGPGTRLTVT.

The chain carries TRBV19 and TRBJ1-5, with 7 bases lining up with TRBD1. V lost 5 bases, J lost 4 bases, and 8 bases stayed unmatched. The CDR3 loop spans 15 amino acids. CDR1 and CDR2 (germline): LNHDA, SQIVND (reference sequence). The CDR3 sequence is CASSPRTGFNQPQHF. CDR3 coding DNA: TGTGCCAGTAGTCCCCGGACAGGATTTAATCAGCCCCAGCATTTT.

J is TRBJ1-2 and V is TRBV29-1, with 8 bases that match TRBD1. With V trimmed by 4 bases and J by 5 bases, 0 bases remained unmatched. The CDR3 is 11 residues long. The germline V gene encodes CDR1 SQVTM and CDR2 ANQGSEA. The CDR3 spells CSVGTGYGYTF. In nucleotides, the CDR3 is TGCAGCGTTGGGACAGGGTATGGCTACACCTTC.

V and J are TRBV7-8 and TRBJ1-6; D ambiguous. Germline V gene lookup returns CDR1 SGHVS and CDR2 FQNEAQ. Trimming pared 6 bases from V and 10 bases from J, leaving 13 bases between. This CDR3 has 13 amino acids. CDR3 residues: CASRGPIGSPLHF. The CDR3 DNA reads as TGTGCCAGCAGAGGTCCGATAGGATCACCCCTCCACTTT. Full variable domain (outside the CDR3, taken from reference TRBV7-8 and TRBJ1-6): GAGVSQSPRYKVAKRGQDVALRCDPISGHVSLFWYQQALGQGPEFLTYFQNEAQLDKSGLPSDRFFAERPEGSVSTLKIQRTQQEDSAVYLCASRGPIGSPLHFGNGTRLTVT.

The V call is TRBV6-5, the J call TRBJ2-3, with D unresolved. The CDR3 has 14 amino acids. The germline V and J ends were trimmed by 0 bases and 0 bases, with 4 bases remaining between them. The germline V gene encodes CDR1 MNHEY and CDR2 SVGAGI. The CDR3 coding sequence is TGTGCCAGCAGTTACTCCTTAAGCACAGATACGCAGTATTTT. Encoded protein: CASSYSLSTDTQYF.